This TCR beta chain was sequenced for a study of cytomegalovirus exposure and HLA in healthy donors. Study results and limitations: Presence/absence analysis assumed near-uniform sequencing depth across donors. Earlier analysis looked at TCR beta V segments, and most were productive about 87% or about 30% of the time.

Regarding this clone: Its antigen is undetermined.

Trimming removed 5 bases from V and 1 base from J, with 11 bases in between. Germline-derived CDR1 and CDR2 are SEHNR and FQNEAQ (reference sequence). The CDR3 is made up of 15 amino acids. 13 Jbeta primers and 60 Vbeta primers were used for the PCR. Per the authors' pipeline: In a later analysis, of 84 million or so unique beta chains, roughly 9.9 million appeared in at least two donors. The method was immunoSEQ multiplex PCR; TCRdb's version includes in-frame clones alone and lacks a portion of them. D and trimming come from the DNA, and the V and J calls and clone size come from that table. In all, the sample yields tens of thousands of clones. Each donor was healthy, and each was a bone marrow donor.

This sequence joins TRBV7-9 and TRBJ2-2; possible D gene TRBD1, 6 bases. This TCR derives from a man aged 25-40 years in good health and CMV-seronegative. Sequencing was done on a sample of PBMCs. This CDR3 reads CASSRLGQNTGELFF. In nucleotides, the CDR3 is TGTGCCAGCAGCCGGCTGGGACAGAACACCGGGGAGCTGTTTTTT.